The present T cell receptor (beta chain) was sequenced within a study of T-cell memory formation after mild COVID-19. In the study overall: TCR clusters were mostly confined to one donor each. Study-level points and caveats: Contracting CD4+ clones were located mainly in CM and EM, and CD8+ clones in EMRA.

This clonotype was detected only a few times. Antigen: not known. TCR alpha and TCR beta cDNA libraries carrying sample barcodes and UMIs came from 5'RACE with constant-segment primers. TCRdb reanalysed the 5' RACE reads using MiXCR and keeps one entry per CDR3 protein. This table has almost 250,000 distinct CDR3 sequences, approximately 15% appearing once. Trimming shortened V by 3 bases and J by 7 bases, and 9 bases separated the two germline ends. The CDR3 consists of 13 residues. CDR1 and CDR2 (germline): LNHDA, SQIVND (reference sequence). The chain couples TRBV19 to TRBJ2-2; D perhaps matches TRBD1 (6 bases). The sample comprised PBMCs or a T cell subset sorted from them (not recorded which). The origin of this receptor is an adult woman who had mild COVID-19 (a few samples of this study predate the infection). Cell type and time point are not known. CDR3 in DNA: TGTGCCAGTAGTATCCAGGGGTTCGGGGAGCTGTTTTTT. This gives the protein CASSIQGFGELFF.